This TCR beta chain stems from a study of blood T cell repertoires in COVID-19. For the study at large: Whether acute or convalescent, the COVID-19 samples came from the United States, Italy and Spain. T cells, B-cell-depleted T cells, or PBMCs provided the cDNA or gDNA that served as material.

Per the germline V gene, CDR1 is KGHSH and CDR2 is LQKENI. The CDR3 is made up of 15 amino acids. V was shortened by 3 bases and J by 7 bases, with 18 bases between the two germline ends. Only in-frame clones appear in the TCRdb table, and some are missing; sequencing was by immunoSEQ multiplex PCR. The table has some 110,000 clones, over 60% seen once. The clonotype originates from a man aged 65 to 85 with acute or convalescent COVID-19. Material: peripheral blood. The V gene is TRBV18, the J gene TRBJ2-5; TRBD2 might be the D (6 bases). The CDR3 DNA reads TGTGCCAGCTCACCGGGGACTCGTACTGGGGGGACCCAGTACTTC. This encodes CASSPGTRTGGTQYF.